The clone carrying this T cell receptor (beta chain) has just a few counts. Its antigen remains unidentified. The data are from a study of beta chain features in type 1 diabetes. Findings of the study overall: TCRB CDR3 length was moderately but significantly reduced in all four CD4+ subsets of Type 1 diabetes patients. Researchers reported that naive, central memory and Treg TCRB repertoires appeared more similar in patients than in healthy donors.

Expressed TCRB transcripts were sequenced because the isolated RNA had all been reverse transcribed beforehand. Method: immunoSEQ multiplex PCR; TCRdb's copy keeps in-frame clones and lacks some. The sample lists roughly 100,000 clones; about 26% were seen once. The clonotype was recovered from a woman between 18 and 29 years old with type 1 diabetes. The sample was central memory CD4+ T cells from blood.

The CDR3 region is CASSGFGQGNYGYTF. CDR3 in DNA: TGTGCCAGCAGTGGGTTTGGACAGGGCAACTATGGCTACACCTTC. The chain employs TRBV2 and TRBJ1-2, with TRBD1 matching over 8 bases. The germline gives CDR1 SNHLY, CDR2 FYNNEI. CDR3 length equals 15 residues. V lost 4 bases and J lost 2; bases outside the gene matches: 6.